Reported below is one T cell receptor (beta chain). It lacks a known antigen. Within one base of it there is no much larger clone, and no base qualities were kept. This record belongs to a study of T cell responses to AZD1222 COVID-19 vaccine (dated by TCRdb to the early 2020s). General notes on the study: TCR sequencing covered fewer than 250 trial participants: 207 given two doses of AZD1222 and approximately 26 given two doses of MenACWY control vaccine. Trial participants were enrolled by age into 18-55, 56-69 and 70-plus year subgroups, with approximately 160, 26 and 62 TCR-sequenced participants respectively. General conclusions and limits of the study: Most participants were white British and females outnumbered males, and the authors suggested that clonal diversity may have been underestimated. Reportedly, close to half of the unique spike-specific TCRs recognized epitopes lying outside the regions that are mutated in the B.1.351 and B.1.1.7 variants. The 56-69-year group was small, and its depth increase did not reach significance, likely because of low power. After two AZD1222 doses, spike-specific TCR breadth and depth were significantly higher than at day 0 and than in MenACWY recipients. CD4 TCRs associated with the vaccine covered the entire spike protein, and the dominant responses were in regions 160-218 and 743-854. Conclusions about previously exposed vaccinees were limited because only five to seven AZD1222 recipients were SARS-CoV-2 seropositive at baseline. Because no day 14 peak-response samples were available, repertoires were characterized only after the peak T cell response.

The CDR3 regions of human TCRbeta chains were analyzed by immunosequencing. Regarding the original processing steps: Repertoire TCRs were matched against a reference library of SARS-CoV-2-specific TCRs generated with the MIRA antigen-specificity platform. Breadth was defined as the fraction of unique TCRs that were SARS-CoV-2-associated, and depth was defined as the fraction of total T cells that were SARS-CoV-2-associated. Each spike-specific TCR was assigned to its reactive spike region and to a CD4 or CD8 class using the MIRA data. Log10-transformed breadth and depth values were compared by one-way ANOVA with Sidak's multiple comparisons tests. Imported from immuneACCESS, the table was reduced by TCRdb to in-frame sequences with V and J called. These copies leave out some clones; in studies compared against another copy, an unresolved V gene accounts for under half, and the cause of the remainder is not known. The DNA gave D and trimming, while V, J and clone size come from that table. This sample gives 150,000 to 190,000 clones in total; around 87% of them show up just once. Jointly, the top ten make up about a tenth of the sample.

Taken with the paper, the label for time point translates to: about 28 days (+/-7) after the second vaccine dose. AZD1222 recipients given second doses at about 4 weeks or at about 12 weeks were pooled, since spike-specific TCR depth and breadth were not found to differ between the two schedules. Vaccinee samples were obtained from the UK trials COV001 and COV002, which included a single-blind randomized controlled phase 2/3 trial of AZD1222 (ChAdOx1 nCoV-19) in healthy adults. Trial participant PBMC samples were collected at day 0 and day 28 after the second dose for TCRbeta chain sequencing. V loses 6 bases at its end and J loses 4 bases; junction bases beyond the gene matches: 8. Via the germline V gene, CDR1 is SGHVS and CDR2 FNYEAQ. The CDR3 covers 14 residues, taking in both the cysteine and the phenylalanine. The entry retains the CDR3 DNA only, 42 bases that are in frame from base 1.

Recombination linked TRBV7-6 to TRBJ2-5; TRBD1 aligns with 7 central bases. The TCR comes from an adult who received the AZD1222 COVID-19 vaccine. The starting material was peripheral blood, obtained 28 days after the second AZD1222 dose. The CDR3 protein sequence reads: CASSRTGVGETQYF. The DNA sequence is as follows: TGTGCCAGCAGTCGTACAGGGGTCGGAGAGACCCAGTACTTC.